This T cell receptor beta chain derives from a study of OX40 agonist ivuxolimab in advanced cancers. Study summary: Patients' therapy was ivuxolimab, an antibody that acts as an agonist of OX40 (CD134).

This CDR3 spans 12 amino acids. The germline V gene encodes CDR1 SGHDT and CDR2 YYEEEE. The germline V and J ends were trimmed by 3 bases and 10 bases, with 11 bases remaining between them. Assay used: immunoSEQ multiplex PCR; TCRdb lists only in-frame clones, some missing. The profile shows approximately 100,000 clones, roughly nine tenths of them singletons. The source of this sequence is an adult with an advanced solid tumor such as melanoma, head and neck, liver or kidney cancer. The specimen was CD4+ or CD8+ T cells sorted from blood, collected in a trial of the OX40 agonist ivuxolimab. This chain uses TRBV5-6 with TRBJ1-5, with TRBD1 as a possible D gene (5 bases). The CDR3 loop is CASSSPGSPQHF. CDR3 sequence (DNA): TGTGCCAGCAGCTCCCCAGGGAGCCCCCAGCATTTT.